This T cell receptor beta chain was identified in a study of blood T cell repertoires in COVID-19. Turning to the study itself: The United States, Italy and Spain were the sources of the acute and convalescent COVID-19 samples. T cells, B-cell-depleted T cells, or PBMCs provided the cDNA or gDNA that served as material.

Participant-reported clinical history was the basis for cohort assignment. Donors of Cohort 3 who recovered were those that had two negative PCRs, clearance, or symptom resolution. The protocol was immunoSEQ multiplex PCR, while the TCRdb copy is restricted to in-frame clones and leaves out a portion. The profile shows hundreds of thousands of clones, 80% to 90% of them singletons. Sequencing was performed on PBMCs or T cells enriched from blood (not recorded which). The source is a man aged 30 to 45 who had recovered from COVID-19.

CDR3 sequence (DNA): TGTGCCAGCAGCCGAGTTACCACTGGAAACACCATATATTTT. The encoded protein is CASSRVTTGNTIYF. The V and J genes are TRBV14 and TRBJ1-3; no reliable D call. The germline V gene has CDR1 SGHDN and CDR2 FVKESK. V was trimmed by 4 bases and J by 2 bases, leaving 9 bases between them. This CDR3 region has 14 residues.